This T cell receptor beta chain emerged from a study of T-cell memory formation after mild COVID-19. TCRdb fed the 5' RACE reads into MiXCR, producing one record per CDR3 protein. This table holds roughly 250,000 distinct CDR3 sequences, roughly 17% found once. Germline assignment: CDR1 LGHNA and CDR2 YNFKEQ. V was cut by 0 bases and J by 5 bases, with 11 bases left in between. The CDR3 is made up of 14 amino acids. Findings and caveats of the study: Memory from before infection featured some responding clones, which suggests cross-reactive memory joined.

This clonotype has only a few counts. What it recognizes is unknown. The origin of this receptor is a young man who had mild COVID-19 (a few samples of this study predate the infection). Cell type and time point are not known. The rearrangement uses TRBV4-2 and TRBJ2-7; D unresolved. Source material: PBMCs or a T cell subset sorted from them (not recorded which). CDR3: CASSQDRGSDEQYF. CDR3 in DNA: TGTGCCAGCAGCCAAGATCGAGGTAGTGACGAGCAGTACTTC.